These 30 T cell receptor beta chains were all obtained from the same sample, sequenced in a study of blood T cell repertoires in COVID-19. Profiled with immunoSEQ multiplex PCR; TCRdb holds only in-frame clones, not every one. The sample lists some 180,000 clones; 65% to 80% were seen once. Sequenced input: PBMCs or T cells enriched from blood (not recorded which). The receptors originated from a woman in her seventies in a cohort exposed to, infected with or recovered from COVID-19 (not recorded which).

The chain carries TRBV4-1 and TRBJ2-7; perhaps TRBD2 as D (7 bases). This CDR3 has 20 amino acids. Germline V lookup: CDR1 MGHRA, CDR2 YSYEKL. V lost 0 bases and J 4 bases, leaving 28 bases between the germline ends. In nucleotides, the CDR3 is TGCGCCAGCAGCCAAGACCTAATGAGGGGGGGAAGGGGTCGGACGTACGAGCAGTACTTC. Translating gives CASSQDLMRGGRGRTYEQYF.

This chain uses TRBV10-3 with TRBJ1-2, with D possibly matching TRBD1 (6 bases). The CDR3 spans 14 residues. In germline, CDR1 is ENHRY, CDR2 SYGVKD. Trimming removed 10 bases from V and 0 bases from J, with 15 bases in between. CDR3 sequence: CATLQGDANYGYTF. CDR3 nucleotide sequence: TGTGCCACTTTACAGGGCGACGCTAACTATGGCTACACCTTC.

This clone was counted only a few times. The chain has TRBV10-3 and TRBJ2-3, with TRBD2 identical over 10 bases. The CDR3 loop spans 17 amino acids. Trimming removed 0 bases from V and 2 bases from J; junction bases left unmatched: 5. CDR1 is ENHRY, CDR2 SYGVKD, per germline. In DNA form, the CDR3 reads TGTGCCATCAGTGAGTCGCCTAGCGGGGGATACACAGATACGCAGTATTTT. Translated: CAISESPSGGYTDTQYF.

On this clone: A much larger clone differs by one base, so this may be a read error. This sample includes further DNA sequences coding for the same CDR3. This chain uses TRBV5-1 with TRBJ1-4; D is possibly TRBD1 (6 bases). Germline V gene data show CDR1 as SGHRS and CDR2 as YFSETQ. The CDR3 extends over 14 amino acids. Trimming took off 0 bases at V and 8 bases at J, with 11 bases between the two ends. The CDR3 sequence: CASSLGQGKEKLFF. The DNA for the CDR3 is TGCGCCAGCAGCTTGGGGCAGGGGAAGGAAAAACTGTTTTTT.

The chain is built from TRBV11-2 and TRBJ2-1; the match to TRBD2 covers 10 bases. Germline values: CDR1 SGHAT, CDR2 FQNNGV. V lost 1 base and J lost 9; bases outside the gene matches: 9. CDR3 length equals 16 residues. This CDR3 is CASSLVGASGSGEQFF. CDR3 DNA: TGTGCCAGCAGCTTAGTGGGGGCTAGCGGGAGTGGTGAGCAGTTCTTC.

The CDR3 nucleotides read TGTGCCAGCAGTTTTCCGGGACAGGGGAAGGATACGCAGTATTTT. Amino acid sequence: CASSFPGQGKDTQYF. The chain joins TRBV28 to TRBJ2-3, with TRBD1 identical over 10 bases. Trimming took 3 bases from V and 6 from J; bases not matched to a gene: 6. CDR1 is MDHEN and CDR2 is SYDVKM in the germline V gene. This CDR3 is 15 amino acids long.

This chain joins TRBV5-1 and TRBJ2-7, with 9 bases aligning to TRBD2. CDR3 size: 18 residues. The junction had 13 bases not matched to a gene; V was cut back by 1 base and J by 2 bases. Germline CDR1 SGHRS, CDR2 YFSETQ. As DNA, the CDR3 is TGCGCCAGCAGCTTGTCCCCTAGCGGGACTACTACCACCTACGAGCAGTACTTC. It specifies CASSLSPSGTTTTYEQYF. Filled out from reference TRBV5-1 and TRBJ2-7, the complete variable domain reads KAGVTQTPRYLIKTRGQQVTLSCSPISGHRSVSWYQQTPGQGLQFLFEYFSETQRNKGNFPGRFSGRQFSNSRSEMNVSTLELGDSALYLCASSLSPSGTTTTYEQYFGPGTRLTVT.

The chain links TRBV7-3 to TRBJ1-2; D uncertain. The CDR3 has 15 amino acids. Germline CDR1 SGHTA, CDR2 FQGTGA. Between the trimmed V and J ends, which lost 7 bases and 6 bases, there was a span of 21 bases. Here the CDR3 reads CASTDSRGRRDGYTF. CDR3 DNA: TGTGCCAGCACTGACTCTAGAGGACGGCGGGATGGCTACACCTTC.

The CDR3 DNA reads as TGTGCCAGTAGTTCCGGCGGGGCGTCCTACAATGAGCAGTTCTTC. Translating gives CASSSGGASYNEQFF. The rearrangement uses TRBV19 and TRBJ2-1, with a possible D match to TRBD2 (6 bases). This CDR3 is 15 amino acids long. The germline V and J ends were trimmed by 5 bases and 1 base, with 12 bases remaining between them. CDR1 and CDR2 (germline): LNHDA, SQIVND (reference sequence).

The chain has TRBV28 and TRBJ2-1; a weak D match, TRBD2 (5 bases). The V gene lost 5 bases and the J gene lost 2 bases, with 13 bases spanning the gap. This CDR3 is 15 amino acids long. Germline V gene data show CDR1 as MDHEN and CDR2 as SYDVKM. CDR3 amino acids: CASSPRRAAYNEQFF. DNA for the CDR3: TGTGCCAGCAGTCCGAGAAGAGCGGCCTACAATGAGCAGTTCTTC.

The genes are TRBV2 and TRBJ1-3, with D uncertain. V was pared by 7 bases and J by 4 bases, with 11 bases between. This CDR3 is built from 13 residues. Looked up from germline, CDR1 is SNHLY and CDR2 is FYNNEI. For the CDR3, the DNA is TGTGCCAGCACTCCGAGGGTAGGAAACACCATATATTTT. Encoded protein: CASTPRVGNTIYF.

The chain uses TRBV3-1 (or the pseudogene TRBV3-2) and TRBJ2-7; 9 nucleotides agree with TRBD2. The CDR3 runs to 15 residues. CDR1 and CDR2 (germline): LGHDT, YNNKEL (reference sequence). After removal of 5 bases from V and 0 bases from J, the junction contained 5 bases not matched to a gene. The DNA of the CDR3 is TGTGCCAGCAGCAGGACTAGCGACAGCTCCTACGAGCAGTACTTC. Translated: CASSRTSDSSYEQYF.

This clone was counted only a few times. This sequence joins TRBV6-5 and TRBJ1-2; no reliable D call. Trimming left V 11 bases short and J 0 bases short, with 16 bases between. The CDR3 runs to 14 residues. Germline V gene sequence: CDR1 MNHEY, CDR2 SVGAGI. The DNA for the CDR3 is TGTGCCTCCCAGCAGAGGCCTACTAACTATGGCTACACCTTC. This gives the protein CASQQRPTNYGYTF.

The rearrangement uses TRBV9 and TRBJ1-6; tentatively, D is TRBD1 (6 bases). The CDR3 loop spans 15 amino acids. Trimming left V 3 bases short and J 14 bases short, with 21 bases between. Germline CDR1 is SGDLS and CDR2 is YYNGEE. The chain's CDR3 is CASSGTTGGGGTLHF. The CDR3 DNA follows: TGTGCCAGCAGCGGGACGACAGGCGGCGGGGGAACCCTCCACTTT.

Only one count was recorded for this clone. The chain combines TRBV20-1 with TRBJ1-6; 8 bases are a match to TRBD1. This CDR3 comprises 14 residues. The V segment lost 3 bases and the J segment 6 bases; nucleotides outside the gene matches: 4. CDR1 DFQATT and CDR2 SNEGSKA come from the germline V gene (reference sequence). CDR3 protein: CSASKDRANSPLHF. The DNA for the CDR3 is TGCAGTGCTAGTAAGGACAGGGCTAATTCACCCCTCCACTTT.

This clone appeared many times. The chain combines TRBV7-9 with TRBJ1-2; tentatively, D is TRBD1 (6 bases). The germline V gene has CDR1 SEHNR and CDR2 FQNEAQ (reference sequence). Between the trimmed V and J ends, which lost 5 bases and 0 bases, there was a span of 13 bases. CDR3 length equals 15 residues. The CDR3 DNA is TGTGCCAGCAGCCTCCTAGACAGGACTAACTATGGCTACACCTTC. It translates to CASSLLDRTNYGYTF.

The chain combines TRBV12-3 or TRBV12-4 with TRBJ1-2, with D possibly matching TRBD1 (6 bases). V was shortened by 3 bases and J by 6 bases, with 8 bases between the two germline ends. CDR3 length: 12 amino acids. The CDR3 sequence is CASSFSGDGYTF. DNA for the CDR3: TGTGCCAGCAGTTTTTCAGGGGATGGCTACACCTTC.

Points on this clone: Possible read error: a much larger clone is one base away. The chain recombines TRBV7-2 with TRBJ2-1; D is possibly TRBD2 (5 bases). The length of the CDR3 is 15 residues. Trimming pared 0 bases from V and 7 bases from J, leaving 13 bases between. CDR1 and CDR2 from the germline V gene are SGHTA and FQGNSA. CDR3 sequence: CASSLAIGRGNEQFF. CDR3 sequence (DNA): TGTGCCAGCAGCTTAGCCATAGGCAGAGGGAATGAGCAGTTCTTC.

V gene TRBV29-1 combines with J gene TRBJ2-1, with 11 bases identical to TRBD2. The CDR3 spans 13 residues. Germline assignment: CDR1 SQVTM and CDR2 ANQGSEA. V trimming: 7 bases; J trimming: 9 bases; junction bases outside the gene matches: 8. The CDR3 spells CSGFRLAGGEQFF. CDR3 DNA: TGCAGCGGTTTTCGGCTAGCGGGAGGTGAGCAGTTCTTC.

The chain recombines TRBV11-2 with TRBJ2-7; D gene unclear. CDR1 is SGHAT, CDR2 FQNNGV, per germline. Trimming pared 0 bases from V and 3 bases from J, leaving 9 bases between. The CDR3 covers 14 residues. The CDR3 DNA is TGTGCCAGCAGCTTAGACGCAGGTGGCTACGAGCAGTACTTC. It codes for CASSLDAGGYEQYF. Based on the CDR3 plus reference TRBV11-2 and TRBJ2-7, the full variable domain is EAGVAQSPRYKIIEKRQSVAFWCNPISGHATLYWYQQILGQGPKLLIQFQNNGVVDDSQLPKDRFSAERLKGVDSTLKIQPAKLEDSAVYLCASSLDAGGYEQYFGPGTRLTVT.

The V and J genes are TRBV27 and TRBJ1-6; 8 bases line up with TRBD1. This CDR3 contains 14 residues. CDR1 and CDR2 (germline): MNHEY, SMNVEV (reference sequence). The junction had 7 bases not matched to a gene; V was cut back by 5 bases and J by 10 bases. This CDR3 reads CASSPHRGSSPLHF. The CDR3 coding sequence is TGTGCCAGCAGTCCCCACAGGGGGAGCTCACCCCTCCACTTT.

The chain joins TRBV19 to TRBJ2-3, with D possibly matching TRBD1 (6 bases). CDR3 size: 14 residues. The germline gives CDR1 LNHDA, CDR2 SQIVND (reference sequence). The V end lost 7 bases, the J end lost 3 bases, and 14 bases lay between the germline ends. The CDR3: CASKETGSTDTQYF. The CDR3, as DNA: TGTGCCAGTAAAGAAACAGGGTCTACAGATACGCAGTATTTT.

This chain uses TRBV28 with TRBJ1-4, with D perhaps matching TRBD1 (5 bases). V was trimmed by 6 bases and J by 8 bases, leaving 16 bases between them. This CDR3 contains 14 residues. Germline values: CDR1 MDHEN, CDR2 SYDVKM. In DNA form, the CDR3 reads TGTGCCAGCAGGGACCCCGGGCAGGGCGAAAAACTGTTTTTT. Translation gives CASRDPGQGEKLFF.

V usage is TRBV7-2 and J usage is TRBJ2-3, with D tentatively TRBD2 (6 bases). This CDR3 spans 15 amino acids. The V gene lost 0 bases and the J gene lost 2 bases, with 9 bases spanning the gap. Germline-derived CDR1 and CDR2 are SGHTA and FQGNSA. CDR3 nucleotides: TGTGCCAGCAGCTTAGCTAGCGGCTACACAGATACGCAGTATTTT. This translates into CASSLASGYTDTQYF.

V is TRBV11-1 and J is TRBJ2-1; 16 bases are a match to TRBD2. The CDR3 loop spans 16 amino acids. V trimming: 3 bases; J trimming: 8 bases; junction bases outside the gene matches: 4. Germline assignment: CDR1 SGHAT and CDR2 FQDESV (reference sequence). The DNA of the CDR3 is TGTGCCAGCAGCTTCCCGGGACTAGCGGGAGGGCATGAGCAGTTCTTC. This encodes CASSFPGLAGGHEQFF.

The J gene is TRBJ1-1, the V gene TRBV6-5, with D maybe TRBD1 (6 bases). Trimming left V 6 bases short and J 1 base short, with 9 bases between. The CDR3 is 13 amino acids. CDR1 MNHEY and CDR2 SVGAGI come from the germline V gene. CDR3 nucleotides: TGTGCCAGCAGCGGGGACACGAACACTGAAGCTTTCTTT. Its protein is CASSGDTNTEAFF.

This sequence joins TRBV7-8 and TRBJ1-6; no clear D gene. CDR1 is SGHVS, CDR2 FQNEAQ, per germline. The CDR3 totals 13 residues. V lost 3 bases and J 3 bases, leaving 3 bases between the germline ends. DNA for the CDR3: TGTGCCAGCAGCTTCCTCTATAATTCACCCCTCCACTTT. Translation: CASSFLYNSPLHF.

In this sample, this clone turned up once. The chain has TRBV27 and TRBJ2-1; D might be TRBD2 (6 bases). Trimming removed 0 bases from V and 15 bases from J, with 18 bases in between. Germline V gene lookup returns CDR1 MNHEY and CDR2 SMNVEV (reference sequence). The CDR3 is 14 amino acids. In DNA form, the CDR3 reads TGTGCCAGCAGTTTATCTTCCAGGAGGGGATATGTGTTCTTC. Translating gives CASSLSSRRGYVFF.

The V and J genes are TRBV2 and TRBJ2-5, with D possibly matching TRBD1 (6 bases). The CDR3 has 13 amino acids. The germline V gene encodes CDR1 SNHLY and CDR2 FYNNEI. Trimming pared 10 bases from V and 4 bases from J, leaving 16 bases between. CDR3 sequence: CATTGNSGETQYF. CDR3 in DNA: TGTGCCACGACAGGCAATTCGGGAGAGACCCAGTACTTC.

CDR3 amino acids: CASSQTSNEQYF. DNA for the CDR3: TGTGCCAGCAGCCAGACTAGCAACGAGCAGTACTTC. The rearrangement uses TRBV7-3 and TRBJ2-7; TRBD2 matches 7 bases. With V trimmed by 5 bases and J by 5 bases, 3 bases remained unmatched. Germline V CDR1 and CDR2: SGHTA, FQGTGA. The CDR3 covers 12 residues.